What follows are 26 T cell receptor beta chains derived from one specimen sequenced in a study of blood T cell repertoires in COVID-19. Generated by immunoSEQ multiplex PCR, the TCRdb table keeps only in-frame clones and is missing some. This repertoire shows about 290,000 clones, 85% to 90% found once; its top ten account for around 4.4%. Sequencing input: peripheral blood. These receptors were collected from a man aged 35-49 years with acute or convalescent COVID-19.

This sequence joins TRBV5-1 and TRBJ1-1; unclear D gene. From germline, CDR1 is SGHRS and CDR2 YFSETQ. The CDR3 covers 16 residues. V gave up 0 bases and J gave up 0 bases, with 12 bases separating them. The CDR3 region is CASSLDGRTLNTEAFF. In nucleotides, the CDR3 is TGCGCCAGCAGCTTGGATGGCCGTACCTTGAACACTGAAGCTTTCTTT.

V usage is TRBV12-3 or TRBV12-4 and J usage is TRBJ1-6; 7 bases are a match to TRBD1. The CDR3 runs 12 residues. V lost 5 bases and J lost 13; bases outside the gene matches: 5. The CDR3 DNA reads TGTGCCAGCAGTATACAGGGGCCGCCCCTCCACTTT. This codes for CASSIQGPPLHF.

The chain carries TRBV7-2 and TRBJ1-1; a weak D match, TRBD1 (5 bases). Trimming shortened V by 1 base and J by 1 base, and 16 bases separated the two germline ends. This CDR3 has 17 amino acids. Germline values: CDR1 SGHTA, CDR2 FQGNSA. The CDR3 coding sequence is TGTGCCAGCAGCTTAGTACCGCTGGGGCAGGAGAACACTGAAGCTTTCTTT. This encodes CASSLVPLGQENTEAFF.

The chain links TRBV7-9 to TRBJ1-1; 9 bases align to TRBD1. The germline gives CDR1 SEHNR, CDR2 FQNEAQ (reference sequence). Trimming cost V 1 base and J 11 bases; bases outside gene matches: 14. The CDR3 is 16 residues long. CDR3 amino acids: CASSLGVGQGPPRAFF. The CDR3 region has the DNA TGTGCCAGCAGCTTAGGTGTGGGACAGGGTCCCCCGCGGGCTTTCTTT.

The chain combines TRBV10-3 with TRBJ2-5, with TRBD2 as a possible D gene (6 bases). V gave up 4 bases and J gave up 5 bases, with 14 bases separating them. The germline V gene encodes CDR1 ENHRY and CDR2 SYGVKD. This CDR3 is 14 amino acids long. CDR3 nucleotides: TGTGCCATCAGTGCGTCGGGAGTGCGGGAGACCCAGTACTTC. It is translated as CAISASGVRETQYF.

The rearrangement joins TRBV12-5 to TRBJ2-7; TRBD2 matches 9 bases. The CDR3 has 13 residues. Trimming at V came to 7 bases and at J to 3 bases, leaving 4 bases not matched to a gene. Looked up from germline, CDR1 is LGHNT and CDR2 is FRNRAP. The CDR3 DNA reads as TGTGCTAGTGAGGGTAGCGGGGGCTACGAGCAGTACTTC. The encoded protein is CASEGSGGYEQYF.

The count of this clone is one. The CDR3, as DNA: TGTGCCAGCAGTGACAGGGGAGATGCCTACACCTTC. This sequence encodes CASSDRGDAYTF. The chain links TRBV12-3 or TRBV12-4 to TRBJ1-2; 8 nucleotides line up with TRBD1. This CDR3 contains 12 residues. V dropped 5 bases and J dropped 10; count of bases not matched to a gene: 6.

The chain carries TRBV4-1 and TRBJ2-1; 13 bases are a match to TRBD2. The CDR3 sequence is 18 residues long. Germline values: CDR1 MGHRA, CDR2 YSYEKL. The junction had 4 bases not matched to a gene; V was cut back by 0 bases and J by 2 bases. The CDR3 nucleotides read TGCGCCAGCAGCCAAGATCCCACTAGCGGGGGGGCCTACAATGAGCAGTTCTTC. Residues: CASSQDPTSGGAYNEQFF.

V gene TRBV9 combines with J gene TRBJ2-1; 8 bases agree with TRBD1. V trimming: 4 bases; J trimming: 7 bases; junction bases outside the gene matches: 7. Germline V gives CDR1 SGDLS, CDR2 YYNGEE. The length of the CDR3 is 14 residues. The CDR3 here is CASSLRTGRNEQFF. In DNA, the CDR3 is TGTGCCAGCAGCTTACGGACAGGGAGGAATGAGCAGTTCTTC. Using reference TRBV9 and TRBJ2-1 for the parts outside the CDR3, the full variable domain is DSGVTQTPKHLITATGQRVTLRCSPRSGDLSVYWYQQSLDQGLQFLIQYYNGEERAKGNILERFSAQQFPDLHSELNLSSLELGDSALYFCASSLRTGRNEQFFGPGTRLTVL.

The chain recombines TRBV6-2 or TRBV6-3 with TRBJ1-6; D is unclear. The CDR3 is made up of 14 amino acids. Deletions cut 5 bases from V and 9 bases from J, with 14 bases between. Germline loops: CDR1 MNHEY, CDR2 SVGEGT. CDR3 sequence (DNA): TGTGCCAGCAGTCTAGTTGGTGTTACTTCACCCCTCCACTTT. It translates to CASSLVGVTSPLHF.

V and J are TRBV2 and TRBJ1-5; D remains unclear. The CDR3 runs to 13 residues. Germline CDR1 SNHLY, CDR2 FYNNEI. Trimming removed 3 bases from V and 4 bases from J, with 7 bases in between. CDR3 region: CASSEVYNQPQHF. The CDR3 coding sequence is TGTGCCAGCAGTGAGGTCTATAATCAGCCCCAGCATTTT.

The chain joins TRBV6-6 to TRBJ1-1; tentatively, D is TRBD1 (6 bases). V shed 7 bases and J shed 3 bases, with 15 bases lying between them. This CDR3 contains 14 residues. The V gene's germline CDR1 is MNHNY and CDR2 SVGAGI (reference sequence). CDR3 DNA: TGTGCCAGCAAAACAGGGCCCTTGGACACTGAAGCTTTCTTT. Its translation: CASKTGPLDTEAFF.

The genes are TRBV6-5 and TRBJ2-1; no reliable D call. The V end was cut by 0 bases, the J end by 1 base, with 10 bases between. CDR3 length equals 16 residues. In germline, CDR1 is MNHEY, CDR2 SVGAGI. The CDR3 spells CASSYSLRHSYNEQFF. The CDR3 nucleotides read TGTGCCAGCAGTTACTCGTTGAGGCATTCCTACAATGAGCAGTTCTTC.

CDR3 DNA sequence: TGTGCCAGCAGCTTAGCCCTACTTACAACTAATGAAAAACTGTTTTTT. Translated: CASSLALLTTNEKLFF. V and J are TRBV11-2 and TRBJ1-4; D is ambiguous. Germline V gives CDR1 SGHAT, CDR2 FQNNGV. V shed 1 base and J shed 0 bases, with 9 bases lying between them. This CDR3 contains 16 residues.

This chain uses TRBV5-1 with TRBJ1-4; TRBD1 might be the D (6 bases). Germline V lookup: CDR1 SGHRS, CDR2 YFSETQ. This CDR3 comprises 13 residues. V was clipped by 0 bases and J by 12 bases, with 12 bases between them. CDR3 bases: TGCGCCAGCAGCTTGGACAGGGTGGGCGAACTGTTTTTT. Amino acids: CASSLDRVGELFF.

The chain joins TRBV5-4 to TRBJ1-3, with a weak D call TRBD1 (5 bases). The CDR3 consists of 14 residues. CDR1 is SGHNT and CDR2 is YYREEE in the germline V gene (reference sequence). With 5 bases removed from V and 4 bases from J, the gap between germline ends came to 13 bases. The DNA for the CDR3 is TGTGCCAGCAGTACTACAGGTCCCGGAAACACCATATATTTT. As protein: CASSTTGPGNTIYF.

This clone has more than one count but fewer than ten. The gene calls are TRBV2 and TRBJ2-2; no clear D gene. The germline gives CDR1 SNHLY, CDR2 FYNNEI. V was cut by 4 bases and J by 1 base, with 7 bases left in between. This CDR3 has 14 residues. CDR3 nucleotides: TGTGCCAGCAGTGGCGTCCGGAACACCGGGGAGCTGTTTTTT. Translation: CASSGVRNTGELFF.

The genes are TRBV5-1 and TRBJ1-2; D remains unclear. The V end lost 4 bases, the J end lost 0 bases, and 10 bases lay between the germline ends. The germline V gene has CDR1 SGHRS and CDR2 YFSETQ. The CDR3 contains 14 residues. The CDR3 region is CASSEMTTNYGYTF. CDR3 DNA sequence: TGCGCCAGCAGCGAAATGACAACTAACTATGGCTACACCTTC.

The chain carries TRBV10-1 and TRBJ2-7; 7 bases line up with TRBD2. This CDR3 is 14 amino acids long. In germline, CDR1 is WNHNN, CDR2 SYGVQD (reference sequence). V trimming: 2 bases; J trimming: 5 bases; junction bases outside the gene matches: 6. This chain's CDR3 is CASSERSGMDEQYF. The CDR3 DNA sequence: TGCGCCAGCAGTGAGCGGAGCGGGATGGACGAGCAGTACTTC.

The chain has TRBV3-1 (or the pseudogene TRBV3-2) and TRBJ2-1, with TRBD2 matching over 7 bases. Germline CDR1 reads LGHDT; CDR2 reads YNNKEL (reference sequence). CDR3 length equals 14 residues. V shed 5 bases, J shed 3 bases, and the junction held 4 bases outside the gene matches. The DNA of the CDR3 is TGTGCCAGCAGCTCCCGCGGGGGCTACAATGAGCAGTTCTTC. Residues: CASSSRGGYNEQFF.

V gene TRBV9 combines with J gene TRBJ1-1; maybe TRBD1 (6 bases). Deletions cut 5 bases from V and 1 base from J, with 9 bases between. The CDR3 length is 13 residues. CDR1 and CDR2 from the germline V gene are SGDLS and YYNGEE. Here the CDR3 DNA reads TGTGCCAGCAGAGGCAGGGGGAACACTGAAGCTTTCTTT. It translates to CASRGRGNTEAFF.

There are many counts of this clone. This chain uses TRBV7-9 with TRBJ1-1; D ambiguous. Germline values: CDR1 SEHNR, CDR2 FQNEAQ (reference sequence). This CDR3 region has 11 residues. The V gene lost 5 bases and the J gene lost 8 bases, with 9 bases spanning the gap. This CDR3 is CASSQVAEAFF. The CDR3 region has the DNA TGTGCCAGCAGCCAAGTAGCCGAAGCTTTCTTT. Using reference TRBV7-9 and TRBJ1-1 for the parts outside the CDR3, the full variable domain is DTGVSQNPRHKITKRGQNVTFRCDPISEHNRLYWYRQTLGQGPEFLTYFQNEAQLEKSRLLSDRFSAERPKGSFSTLEIQRTEQGDSAMYLCASSQVAEAFFGQGTRLTVV.

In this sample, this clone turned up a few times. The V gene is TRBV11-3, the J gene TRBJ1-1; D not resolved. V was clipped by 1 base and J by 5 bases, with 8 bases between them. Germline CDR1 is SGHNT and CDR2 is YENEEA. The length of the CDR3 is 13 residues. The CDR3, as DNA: TGTGCCAGCAGCTTAGCGGGAGGGACTGAAGCTTTCTTT. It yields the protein CASSLAGGTEAFF.

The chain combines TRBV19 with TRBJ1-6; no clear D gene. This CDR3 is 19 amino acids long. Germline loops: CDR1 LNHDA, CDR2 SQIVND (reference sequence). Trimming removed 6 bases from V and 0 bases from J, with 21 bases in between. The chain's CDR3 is CASSRYRNQLSSYNSPLHF. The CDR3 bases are TGTGCCAGTAGCCGTTACAGAAACCAGTTAAGCTCCTATAATTCACCCCTCCACTTT.

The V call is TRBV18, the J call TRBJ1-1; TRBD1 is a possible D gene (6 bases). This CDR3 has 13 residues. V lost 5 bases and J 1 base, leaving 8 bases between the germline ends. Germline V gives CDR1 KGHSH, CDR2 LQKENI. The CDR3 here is CASSTTGNTEAFF. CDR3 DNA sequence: TGTGCCAGCTCAACGACAGGGAACACTGAAGCTTTCTTT.

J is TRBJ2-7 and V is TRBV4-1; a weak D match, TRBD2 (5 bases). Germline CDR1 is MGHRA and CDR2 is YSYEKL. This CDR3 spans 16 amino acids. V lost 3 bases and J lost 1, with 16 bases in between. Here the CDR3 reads CASSQGPGLESYEQYF. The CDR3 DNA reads TGCGCCAGCAGCCAGGGCCCTGGACTGGAATCCTACGAGCAGTACTTC.